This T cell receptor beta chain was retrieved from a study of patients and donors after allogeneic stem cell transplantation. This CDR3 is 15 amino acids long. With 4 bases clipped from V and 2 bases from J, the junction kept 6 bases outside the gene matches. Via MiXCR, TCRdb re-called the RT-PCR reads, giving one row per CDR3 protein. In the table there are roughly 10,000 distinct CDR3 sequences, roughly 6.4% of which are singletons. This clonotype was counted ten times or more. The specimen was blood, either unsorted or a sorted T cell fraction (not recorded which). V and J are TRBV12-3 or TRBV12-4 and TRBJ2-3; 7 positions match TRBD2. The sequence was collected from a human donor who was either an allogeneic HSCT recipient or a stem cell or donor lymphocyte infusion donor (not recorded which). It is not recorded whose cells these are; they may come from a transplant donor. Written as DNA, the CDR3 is TGTGCCAGCAGTTCTACTAGCGATTTCACAGATACGCAGTATTTT. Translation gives CASSSTSDFTDTQYF.